This T cell receptor (beta chain) appears in the sequencing data of a study of T cell repertoires in cytomegalovirus infection. Overall study results and limits: Individuals carrying CMV plus the relevant HLA were identified by cumulative frequency of public TCR beta families.

There are many counts of this clonotype. Its antigen is unknown. TCRdb recomputed calls from the reads with MiXCR, one row per CDR3 protein. The repertoire has over 300,000 distinct CDR3 sequences, 15% to 20% of them found once; the top ten carry more than 10%. The receptor's source is a human donor in good health (CMV status not recorded). Some clones in this sample may be carry-over from other donors' samples. Sequenced: PBMCs.

CDR3 in amino acids: CASSLAGNGGNTIYF. CDR3 bases: TGTGCCAGCAGCTTAGCCGGGAATGGGGGAAACACCATATATTTT. The V gene is TRBV7-2, the J gene TRBJ1-3, with D unresolved. CDR1 SGHTA and CDR2 FQGNSA come from the germline V gene. V was shortened by 0 bases and J by 4 bases, with 10 bases between the two germline ends. There are 15 residues in the CDR3.